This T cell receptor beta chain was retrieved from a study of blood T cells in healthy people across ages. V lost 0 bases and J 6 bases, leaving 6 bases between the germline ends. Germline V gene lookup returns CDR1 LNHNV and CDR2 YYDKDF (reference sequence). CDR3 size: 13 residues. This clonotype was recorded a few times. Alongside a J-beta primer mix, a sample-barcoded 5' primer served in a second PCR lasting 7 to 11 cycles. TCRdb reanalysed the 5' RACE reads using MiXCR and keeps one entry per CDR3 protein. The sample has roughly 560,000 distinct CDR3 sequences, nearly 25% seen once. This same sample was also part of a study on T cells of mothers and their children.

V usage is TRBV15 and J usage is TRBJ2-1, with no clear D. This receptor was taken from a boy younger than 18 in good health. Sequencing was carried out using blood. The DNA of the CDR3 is TGTGCCACCAGCAGAGATAGGATCAATGAGCAGTTCTTC. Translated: CATSRDRINEQFF. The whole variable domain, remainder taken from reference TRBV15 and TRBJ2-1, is DAMVIQNPRYQVTQFGKPVTLSCSQTLNHNVMYWYQQKSSQAPKLLFHYYDKDFNNEADTPDNFQSRRPNTSFCFLDIRSPGLGDTAMYLCATSRDRINEQFFGPGTRLTVL.